The subject of this entry is one T cell receptor (beta chain). Its antigen is unidentified. The sample is drawn from a study of T cells expressing NK-cell markers. For the study at large: Sorted T-cell subsets CD3+CD56+NKG2C+, CD3+CD56+NKG2C- and CD3+CD56-NKG2C+ were TCR beta-sequenced.

General study results and limits: Among several donors, these clonotypes also ranked first in the CD3+CD56-NKG2C+ fraction.

The CDR3 has 13 residues. Germline CDR1 DFQATT, CDR2 SNEGSKA (reference sequence). cDNA encoding TCR beta was synthesized via 5'RACE template switching incorporating UMIs. TCRdb reprocessed the 5' RACE reads, keeping one entry per CDR3 protein, no DNA. The sample includes 160,000 or so distinct CDR3 sequences. This sequence was found in a woman aged 18-70 years in good health. V is TRBV20-1 and J is TRBJ1-3. Sequencing input: blood T cells: a sorted CD56 or NKG2C T cell subset, CD4+ or CD8+ T cells, or bulk PBMC T cells (not recorded which). The CDR3 spells CSAQTRSGNTIYF.